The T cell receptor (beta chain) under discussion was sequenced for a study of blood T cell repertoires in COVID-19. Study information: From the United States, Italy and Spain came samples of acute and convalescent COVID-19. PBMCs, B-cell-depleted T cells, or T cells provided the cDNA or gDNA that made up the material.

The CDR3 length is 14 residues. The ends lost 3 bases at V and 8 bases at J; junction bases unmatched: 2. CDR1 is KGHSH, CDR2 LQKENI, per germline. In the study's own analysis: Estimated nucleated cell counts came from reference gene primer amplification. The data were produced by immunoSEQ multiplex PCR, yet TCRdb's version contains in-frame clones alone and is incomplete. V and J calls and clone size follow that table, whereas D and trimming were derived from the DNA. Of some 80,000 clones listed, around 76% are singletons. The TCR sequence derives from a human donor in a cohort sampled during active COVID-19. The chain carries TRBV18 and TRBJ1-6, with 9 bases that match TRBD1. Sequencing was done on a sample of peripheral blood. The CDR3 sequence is CASSPTGGDSPLHF. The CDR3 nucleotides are TGTGCCAGCTCACCTACAGGGGGCGATTCACCCCTCCACTTT.